The next 15 T cell receptor beta chains were all read from a single sample in a study of OX40 agonist ivuxolimab in advanced cancers. TCRdb's copy holds only in-frame clones and misses some; the assay was immunoSEQ multiplex PCR. The sample has about 63,000 clones, roughly nine tenths seen once. The sample was CD4+ or CD8+ T cells sorted from blood, taken in a trial of the OX40 agonist ivuxolimab. The receptors were sampled from an adult with an advanced solid tumor such as melanoma, head and neck, liver or kidney cancer.

V gene TRBV6-5 combines with J gene TRBJ2-7; 7 nucleotides line up with TRBD1. CDR3 length: 13 residues. The ends lost 6 bases at V and 5 bases at J; junction bases unmatched: 7. Germline CDR1 MNHEY, CDR2 SVGAGI. The CDR3 spells CASSRGDSDEQYF. The CDR3 nucleotides read TGTGCCAGCAGCCGTGGGGACAGTGACGAGCAGTACTTC.

The chain employs TRBV5-6 and TRBJ2-7; D possibly uses TRBD1 or TRBD2 (5 bases each). V was shortened by 4 bases and J by 2 bases, with 19 bases between the two germline ends. Germline loops: CDR1 SGHDT, CDR2 YYEEEE. This CDR3 contains 16 residues. DNA for the CDR3: TGTGCCAGCAGCCTTTTCGGGGCTAGGTCTCCCTACGAGCAGTACTTC. Its protein product is CASSLFGARSPYEQYF.

About this clone itself: Other DNA sequences from this sample encode an identical CDR3 as well. The rearrangement links TRBV7-6 to TRBJ2-2, with D possibly matching TRBD1 (6 bases). The CDR3 covers 14 residues. CDR1 is SGHVS, CDR2 FNYEAQ, per germline. Between the trimmed V and J ends, which lost 6 bases and 6 bases, there was a span of 14 bases. The CDR3: CASSLLQGSGELFF. CDR3 DNA sequence: TGTGCCAGCAGTCTACTACAGGGATCCGGGGAGCTGTTTTTT.

The chain has TRBV5-1 and TRBJ2-5, with TRBD2 as a possible D gene (5 bases). This CDR3 has 14 amino acids. V was pared by 3 bases and J by 2 bases, with 11 bases between. The V gene's germline CDR1 is SGHRS and CDR2 YFSETQ. In nucleotides, the CDR3 is TGCGCCAGCAGCTCGGACTGGGCACAAGAGACCCAGTACTTC. Translating gives CASSSDWAQETQYF.

This clone was seen a few times. The genes are TRBV5-1 and TRBJ2-7; TRBD1 matches 7 bases. The germline V gene encodes CDR1 SGHRS and CDR2 YFSETQ. Unmatched junction bases numbered 13, after V lost 4 bases and J lost 0 bases. This CDR3 has 17 amino acids. Here the CDR3 reads CASSPGVRGGPSYEQYF. The CDR3 DNA sequence: TGCGCCAGCAGCCCGGGTGTTCGAGGGGGCCCCTCCTACGAGCAGTACTTC. The variable domain in full, completed from reference TRBV5-1 and TRBJ2-7, reads KAGVTQTPRYLIKTRGQQVTLSCSPISGHRSVSWYQQTPGQGLQFLFEYFSETQRNKGNFPGRFSGRQFSNSRSEMNVSTLELGDSALYLCASSPGVRGGPSYEQYFGPGTRLTVT.

This chain links TRBV5-1 with TRBJ2-5, with D possibly TRBD1 on 6 matching bases. There are 21 residues in the CDR3. Per the germline V gene, CDR1 is SGHRS and CDR2 is YFSETQ. Trimming stripped 0 bases from V and 2 bases from J, with 29 bases between. CDR3 protein: CASSLDSGQTGWGQRQETQYF. Written as DNA, the CDR3 is TGCGCCAGCAGCTTGGATTCTGGGCAGACAGGATGGGGGCAAAGACAAGAGACCCAGTACTTC.

V gene TRBV21-1 combines with J gene TRBJ1-1; no DNA check was done on the table's D call, TRBD1. TRBV21-1 is a pseudogene segment. The CDR3 covers 17 residues. The CDR3 spells CASSKKKTVTGLTEAFF. The CDR3 coding sequence is TGTGCCAGCAGCAAAAAAAAGACGGTGACAGGGTTAACTGAAGCTTTCTTT.

The genes are TRBV5-6 and TRBJ1-2; possible D gene TRBD1, 6 bases. The length of the CDR3 is 16 residues. V gave up 5 bases and J gave up 7 bases, with 24 bases separating them. The germline V gene has CDR1 SGHDT and CDR2 YYEEEE. CDR3 amino acids: CASRTGQPSGLGGYTF. The DNA for the CDR3 is TGTGCCAGCAGAACCGGACAGCCCTCAGGGTTGGGTGGCTACACCTTC.

The CDR3 DNA follows: TGTGCCAGCAGCTTGTGGCAGGGGGATGGTGAGCAGTTCTTC. Amino acids: CASSLWQGDGEQFF. The chain links TRBV5-4 to TRBJ2-1; 7 bases line up with TRBD1. V lost 1 base to trimming and J lost 9 bases; unmatched junction nucleotides: 7. Germline CDR1 SGHNT, CDR2 YYREEE (reference sequence). The CDR3 length is 14 residues.

The chain links TRBV25-1 to TRBJ2-7; 10 bases fit TRBD1. Germline values: CDR1 MGHDK, CDR2 SYGVNS. Trimming at V came to 3 bases and at J to 3 bases, leaving 11 bases not matched to a gene. CDR3 length equals 17 residues. The CDR3 nucleotides read TGTGCCAGCAGTGATATCCGACCGGGACAGGGGTACTACGAGCAGTACTTC. Amino acids: CASSDIRPGQGYYEQYF.

The rearrangement uses TRBV27 and TRBJ1-2; a weak D match, TRBD1 (5 bases). The length of the CDR3 is 16 residues. Trimming removed 4 bases from V and 8 bases from J, with 23 bases in between. Germline loops: CDR1 MNHEY, CDR2 SMNVEV (reference sequence). The CDR3 region is CASSSQVRDRPGGYTF. The CDR3 nucleotides are TGTGCCAGCAGTTCCCAAGTTCGGGACCGACCGGGGGGCTACACCTTC.

This sequence joins TRBV5-4 and TRBJ1-1; the match to TRBD1 covers 7 bases. This CDR3 has 15 amino acids. V lost 4 bases and J lost 0; bases outside the gene matches: 6. Germline lookup yields CDR1 SGHNT and CDR2 YYREEE (reference sequence). The CDR3 coding sequence is TGTGCCAGCAGCGGGGGGGGACAGCTGAACACTGAAGCTTTCTTT. Its protein product is CASSGGGQLNTEAFF.

This chain links TRBV9 with TRBJ1-3; a weak D match, TRBD1 (5 bases). CDR1 SGDLS and CDR2 YYNGEE come from the germline V gene. Trimming removed 0 bases from V and 2 bases from J, with 9 bases in between. CDR3 length equals 15 residues. CDR3 DNA: TGTGCCAGCAGCGTAGGGGGGTTAACTGGAAACACCATATATTTT. It specifies CASSVGGLTGNTIYF.

This clone has just one count. CDR3 sequence: CASSDLTGGETQYF. In DNA, the CDR3 is TGTGCCAGCAGCGATCTGACAGGAGGAGAGACCCAGTACTTC. The chain couples TRBV5-4 to TRBJ2-5; a weak D match, TRBD1 (6 bases). The ends were cut back, 4 bases at V and 4 bases at J, with 14 bases in the middle. Per the germline V gene, CDR1 is SGHNT and CDR2 is YYREEE (reference sequence). The CDR3 spans 14 residues.

This sequence joins TRBV4-3 and TRBJ1-2; 8 bases match TRBD1. Trimming cost V 1 base and J 4 bases; bases outside gene matches: 5. The CDR3 is 15 amino acids. In germline, CDR1 is LGHNA, CDR2 YSLEER. The CDR3, as DNA: TGCGCCAGCAGCCAAGGGGACAGGCGAATCTATGGCTACACCTTC. Translation: CASSQGDRRIYGYTF.